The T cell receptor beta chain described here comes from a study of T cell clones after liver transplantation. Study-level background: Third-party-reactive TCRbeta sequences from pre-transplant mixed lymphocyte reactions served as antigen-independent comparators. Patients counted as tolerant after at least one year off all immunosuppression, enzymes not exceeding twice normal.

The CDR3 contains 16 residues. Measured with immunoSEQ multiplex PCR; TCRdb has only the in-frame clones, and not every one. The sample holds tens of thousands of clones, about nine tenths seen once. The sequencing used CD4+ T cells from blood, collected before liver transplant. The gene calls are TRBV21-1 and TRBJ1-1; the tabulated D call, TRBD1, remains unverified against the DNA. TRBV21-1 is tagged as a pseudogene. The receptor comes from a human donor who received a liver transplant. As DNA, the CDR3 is TGTGCCAGCAGCCCGCAGACGGACAGGGGGCGCACTGAAGCTTTCTTT. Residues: CASSPQTDRGRTEAFF.